This T cell receptor (beta chain) appears in the sequencing data of a study of blood T cell repertoires in COVID-19. At the level of the study: Italy, Spain and the United States were the sources of the convalescent and acute COVID-19 samples. Sources were T cells, B-cell-depleted T cells, or PBMCs; the material itself was cDNA or gDNA.

Methods used by the authors: Nucleated cell number was recorded as an estimate derived from reference gene primer amplification. Sequencing used immunoSEQ multiplex PCR; TCRdb keeps in-frame clones, though not all of them. From that table come the V and J calls and clone size; the DNA was used to work out D and trimming. This table holds 100,000 to 150,000 clones, roughly 90% found once. CDR3 length: 15 amino acids. Germline lookup yields CDR1 SEHNR and CDR2 FQNEAQ (reference sequence). The sample consisted of peripheral blood. The V and J genes are TRBV7-9 and TRBJ2-2, with TRBD2 as a possible D gene (7 bases). This clonotype was obtained from a woman older than 75 with acute or convalescent COVID-19. CDR3 residues: CAEGFGGRHTGELFF. CDR3 coding DNA: TGTGCTGAGGGATTCGGGGGGCGCCACACCGGGGAGCTGTTTTTT. Based on the CDR3 plus reference TRBV7-9 and TRBJ2-2, the full variable domain is DTGVSQNPRHKITKRGQNVTFRCDPISEHNRLYWYRQTLGQGPEFLTYFQNEAQLEKSRLLSDRFSAERPKGSFSTLEIQRTEQGDSAMYLCAEGFGGRHTGELFFGEGSRLTVL.